Presented here are 16 T cell receptor beta chains from one specimen sequenced in a study of blood T cell repertoires in COVID-19. The protocol was immunoSEQ multiplex PCR, while the TCRdb copy is restricted to in-frame clones and leaves out a portion. There are approximately 86,000 clones in the sample; around four fifths occur only once, and around 3.7% lies in the top ten. The sequencing input was peripheral blood. The receptor set was obtained from a man aged 45-65 years with acute or convalescent COVID-19.

This clone appeared a single time. The chain joins TRBV28 to TRBJ1-4; D might be TRBD1 (6 bases). Trimming removed 5 bases at V and 4 bases at J, with 11 bases between. This CDR3 is 14 amino acids long. Per germline, CDR1 MDHEN and CDR2 SYDVKM. CDR3 sequence: CASSTGQLNEKLFF. As DNA, the CDR3 is TGTGCCAGCAGTACCGGACAGCTTAATGAAAAACTGTTTTTT.

V is TRBV5-6 and J is TRBJ2-1; 10 bases align to TRBD1. The trim removed 3 bases at V and 1 base at J, leaving 4 bases unmatched. CDR3 length: 16 amino acids. Germline CDR1 is SGHDT and CDR2 is YYEEEE. The CDR3 protein is CASSWRTGGSYNEQFF. CDR3 in DNA: TGTGCCAGCAGCTGGCGGACAGGGGGATCCTACAATGAGCAGTTCTTC.

The rearrangement joins TRBV11-2 to TRBJ2-6; D gene ambiguous. The V gene lost 5 bases and the J gene lost 0 bases, with 5 bases spanning the gap. Germline V CDR1 and CDR2: SGHAT, FQNNGV. This CDR3 region has 14 residues. CDR3 residues: CASSPYSGANVLTF. In DNA, the CDR3 is TGTGCCAGCAGCCCCTACTCTGGGGCCAACGTCCTGACTTTC.

The CDR3 spells CATAGRNYEQYF. CDR3 nucleotide sequence: TGTGCCACCGCGGGGAGAAACTACGAGCAGTACTTC. The gene calls are TRBV24-1 and TRBJ2-7; maybe TRBD2 (6 bases). The ends were cut back, 9 bases at V and 3 bases at J, with 11 bases in the middle. The CDR3 contains 12 residues. Germline V gives CDR1 KGHDR, CDR2 SFDVKD.

This clone was observed a handful of times. V and J are TRBV7-9 and TRBJ2-7; TRBD2 agrees at 8 bases. CDR1 SEHNR and CDR2 FQNEAQ come from the germline V gene (reference sequence). V gave up 6 bases and J gave up 0 bases; unmatched junction bases: 4. The CDR3 covers 14 residues. The CDR3 DNA is TGTGCCAGCAGTATAGCGGGGTTCTCCTACGAGCAGTACTTC. It yields the protein CASSIAGFSYEQYF.

This chain connects TRBV19 to TRBJ1-6; 8 bases map to TRBD1. The CDR3 is 15 residues long. The trim removed 4 bases at V and 7 bases at J, leaving 6 bases unmatched. The germline V gene has CDR1 LNHDA and CDR2 SQIVND (reference sequence). CDR3 DNA sequence: TGTGCCAGTAGTACCGCGCAGGGGGCGAATTCACCCCTCCACTTT. Residues: CASSTAQGANSPLHF.

The V gene is TRBV18, the J gene TRBJ2-5, with D possibly being TRBD2 (5 bases). Germline assignment: CDR1 KGHSH and CDR2 LQKENI. The V end was cut by 5 bases, the J end by 0 bases, with 13 bases between. The CDR3 is 15 amino acids. The CDR3: CASSYSPGNQETQYF. CDR3 DNA sequence: TGTGCCAGCTCATACTCTCCGGGGAACCAAGAGACCCAGTACTTC.

The V call is TRBV19, the J call TRBJ1-1; D is possibly TRBD1 (6 bases). With 5 bases removed from V and 2 bases from J, the gap between germline ends came to 9 bases. CDR1 and CDR2 from the germline V gene are LNHDA and SQIVND (reference sequence). The CDR3 is made up of 13 amino acids. The CDR3 region is CASSRTANTEAFF. CDR3 nucleotides: TGTGCCAGTAGTCGGACAGCTAACACTGAAGCTTTCTTT. Full variable domain (outside the CDR3, taken from reference TRBV19 and TRBJ1-1): DGGITQSPKYLFRKEGQNVTLSCEQNLNHDAMYWYRQDPGQGLRLIYYSQIVNDFQKGDIAEGYSVSREKKESFPLTVTSAQKNPTAFYLCASSRTANTEAFFGQGTRLTVV.

The rearrangement joins TRBV9 to TRBJ2-3, with a possible D match to TRBD1 (6 bases). V shed 2 bases and J shed 2 bases, with 15 bases lying between them. CDR3 length: 16 amino acids. CDR1 and CDR2 from the germline V gene are SGDLS and YYNGEE. The CDR3 sequence is CASSVGALDFTDTQYF. CDR3 coding DNA: TGTGCCAGCAGCGTGGGGGCGCTCGACTTCACAGATACGCAGTATTTT.

This chain links TRBV6-6 with TRBJ2-3; 8 bases match TRBD1. The CDR3 extends over 13 amino acids. The J segment lost 6 bases and the V segment lost 5 bases, leaving 4 bases of the junction unmatched. Germline assignment: CDR1 MNHNY and CDR2 SVGAGI (reference sequence). The CDR3 sequence: CASSQTGDDTQYF. Written as DNA, the CDR3 is TGTGCCAGCAGTCAGACAGGGGACGATACGCAGTATTTT.

This chain joins TRBV30 and TRBJ2-7; no reliable D call. CDR1 is GTSNPN, CDR2 SVGIG, per germline (reference sequence). The V end was cut by 3 bases, the J end by 3 bases, with 9 bases between. This CDR3 has 12 amino acids. CDR3 DNA sequence: TGTGCCTGGAGGTCGTCGGGCTACGAGCAGTACTTC. This sequence encodes CAWRSSGYEQYF. The full variable domain, rest sourced from reference TRBV30 and TRBJ2-7, is SQTIHQWPATLVQPVGSPLSLECTVEGTSNPNLYWYRQAAGRGLQLLFYSVGIGQISSEVPQNLSASRPQDRQFILSSKKLLLSDSGFYLCAWRSSGYEQYFGPGTRLTVT.

This clone was found a few times. The chain has TRBV2 and TRBJ2-2; D is perhaps TRBD2 (6 bases). Germline CDR1 is SNHLY and CDR2 is FYNNEI. The CDR3 consists of 15 residues. Trimming shortened V by 7 bases and J by 5 bases, and 17 bases separated the two germline ends. For the CDR3, the DNA is TGTGCCAGCACCTCGGAGGGCCGAGGTACCGGGGAGCTGTTTTTT. This codes for CASTSEGRGTGELFF.

V usage is TRBV14 and J usage is TRBJ2-1; D is ambiguous. Looked up from germline, CDR1 is SGHDN and CDR2 is FVKESK. Trimming shortened V by 0 bases and J by 0 bases, and 15 bases separated the two germline ends. This CDR3 contains 18 residues. This CDR3 is CASSQDLPTISSYNEQFF. The CDR3 DNA is TGTGCCAGCAGCCAAGATCTTCCGACAATCTCCTCCTACAATGAGCAGTTCTTC. The entire variable domain, with the rest obtained from reference TRBV14 and TRBJ2-1, is as follows: EAGVTQFPSHSVIEKGQTVTLRCDPISGHDNLYWYRRVMGKEIKFLLHFVKESKQDESGMPNNRFLAERTGGTYSTLKVQPAELEDSGVYFCASSQDLPTISSYNEQFFGPGTRLTVL.

V gene TRBV4-3 combines with J gene TRBJ1-3, with TRBD1 matching over 8 bases. This CDR3 contains 16 residues. The germline CDR1 and CDR2 sequences are LGHNA and YSLEER. Losses at the gene ends were 0 bases for V and 2 bases for J; bases not matched to a gene: 3. CDR3 bases: TGCGCCAGCAGCCAAGATCAGGGGGCGACTGGAAACACCATATATTTT. Protein: CASSQDQGATGNTIYF.

The J gene is TRBJ1-1, the V gene TRBV6-5; 8 positions agree with TRBD1. In germline, CDR1 is MNHEY, CDR2 SVGAGI. Germline trimming cut 2 bases from V and 10 bases from J; bases unmatched to any gene: 6. The CDR3 extends over 13 amino acids. The CDR3 loop is CASSYMTGAGAFF. The CDR3, as DNA: TGTGCCAGCAGTTACATGACAGGGGCAGGAGCTTTCTTT.

The gene calls are TRBV10-3 and TRBJ1-2; D may be TRBD1 (5 bases). The CDR3 is 14 residues long. Trimming took 6 bases from V and 7 from J, leaving 18 bases between them. CDR1 is ENHRY, CDR2 SYGVKD, per germline. CDR3 DNA sequence: TGTGCCATCAGCGACAGCGGGGATTATGGTGGCTACACCTTC. This sequence encodes CAISDSGDYGGYTF.